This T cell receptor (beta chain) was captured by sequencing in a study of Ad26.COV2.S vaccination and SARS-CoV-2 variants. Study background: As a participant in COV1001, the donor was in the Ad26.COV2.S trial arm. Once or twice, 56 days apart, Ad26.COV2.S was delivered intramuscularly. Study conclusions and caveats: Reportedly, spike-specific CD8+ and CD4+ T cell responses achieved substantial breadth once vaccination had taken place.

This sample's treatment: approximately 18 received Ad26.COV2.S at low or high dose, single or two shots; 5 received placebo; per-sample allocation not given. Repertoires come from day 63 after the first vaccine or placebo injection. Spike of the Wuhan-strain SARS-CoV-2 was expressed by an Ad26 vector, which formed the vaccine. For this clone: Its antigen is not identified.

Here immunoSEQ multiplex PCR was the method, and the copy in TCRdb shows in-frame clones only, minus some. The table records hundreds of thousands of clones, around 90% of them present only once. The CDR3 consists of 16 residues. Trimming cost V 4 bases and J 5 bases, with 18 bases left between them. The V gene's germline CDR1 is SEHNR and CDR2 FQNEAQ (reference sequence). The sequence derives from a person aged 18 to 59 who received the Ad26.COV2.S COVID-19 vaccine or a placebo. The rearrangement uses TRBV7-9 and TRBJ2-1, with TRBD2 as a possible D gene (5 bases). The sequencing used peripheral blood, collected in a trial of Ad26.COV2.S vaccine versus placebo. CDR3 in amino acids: CASSSEPYSGHNEQFF. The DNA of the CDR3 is TGTGCCAGCAGCTCAGAACCCTACAGCGGTCACAATGAGCAGTTCTTC.